This entry features one T cell receptor (beta chain) sequence. Its antigen is still unknown. The data stem from a study of cytomegalovirus exposure and HLA in healthy donors. A multiplex PCR was run with 60 Vbeta primers and 13 Jbeta primers. Profiling relied on immunoSEQ multiplex PCR, and the TCRdb table lists in-frame clones only, not all of them. The sample records about 160,000 clones, under 90% being singletons. Unmatched junction bases numbered 1, after V lost 3 bases and J lost 1 base. The CDR3 is 15 amino acids. Germline CDR1 reads SGHVS; CDR2 reads FQNEAQ. General study results and limits: Later, TCR association rates were found to vary by HLA locus, highest for DRB1 and lowest for HLA-C. The study labeled under 200 TCR beta chains cytomegalovirus-associated.

The chain joins TRBV7-8 to TRBJ2-2; TRBD1 aligns across 8 bases. Sequenced input: PBMCs. This clonotype was sampled from a man aged 18 to 30 in good health and CMV-seronegative. The CDR3 protein is CASSFGTGNTGELFF. CDR3 in DNA: TGTGCCAGCAGCTTCGGGACAGGGAACACCGGGGAGCTGTTTTTT. Variable domain in full (rest from reference TRBV7-8 and TRBJ2-2): GAGVSQSPRYKVAKRGQDVALRCDPISGHVSLFWYQQALGQGPEFLTYFQNEAQLDKSGLPSDRFFAERPEGSVSTLKIQRTQQEDSAVYLCASSFGTGNTGELFFGEGSRLTVL.